This T cell receptor beta chain originates from a study of cytomegalovirus exposure and HLA in healthy donors. Study at large: Among approximately 400 genotyped donors, about 80% fell in the Caucasian-associated ancestry cluster.

Study results and limitations: Reports described diagnosis of cytomegalovirus status by the classifier as highly specific and sensitive. It was 160 or so TCR beta chains that were listed as cytomegalovirus-associated. Clonal expansion, a later analysis showed, was greater in HLA-associated TCR beta chains than in equally common others.

The CDR3 has 15 residues. Germline V gives CDR1 LGHNA, CDR2 YNFKEQ. With V trimmed by 6 bases and J by 6 bases, 9 bases remained unmatched. As to this clone: Antigen unknown.

PCR amplification relied on 60 Vbeta primers (plus 13 Jbeta primers). The data were produced by immunoSEQ multiplex PCR, yet TCRdb's version contains in-frame clones alone and is incomplete. The sample lists roughly 130,000 clones; less than 85% were seen once. The genes are TRBV4-2 and TRBJ2-7, with 12 bases fitting TRBD2. The origin of this receptor is a male donor in good health and CMV-seronegative. Sequenced: PBMCs. The CDR3 protein is CASSQRLAGDGEQYF. The CDR3 DNA reads as TGTGCCAGCAGTCAACGACTAGCGGGGGACGGCGAGCAGTACTTC.